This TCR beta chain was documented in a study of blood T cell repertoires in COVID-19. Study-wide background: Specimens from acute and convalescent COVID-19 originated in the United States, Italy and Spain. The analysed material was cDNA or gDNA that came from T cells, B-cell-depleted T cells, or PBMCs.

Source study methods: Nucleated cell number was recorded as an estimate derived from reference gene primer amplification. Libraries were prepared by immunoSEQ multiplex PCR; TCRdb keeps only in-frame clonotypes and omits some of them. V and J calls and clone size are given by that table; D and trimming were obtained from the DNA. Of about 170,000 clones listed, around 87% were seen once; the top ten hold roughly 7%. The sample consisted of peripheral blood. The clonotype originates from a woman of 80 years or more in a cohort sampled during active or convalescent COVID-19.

CDR3 sequence: CATGNRAAALQETQYF. CDR3 DNA sequence: TGCGCCACCGGGAATAGGGCAGCCGCGCTCCAAGAGACCCAGTACTTC. The rearrangement links TRBV10-2 to TRBJ2-5; D may be TRBD2 (5 bases). Trimming left V 10 bases short and J 1 base short, with 22 bases between. The CDR3 has 16 residues. Germline lookup yields CDR1 WSHSY and CDR2 SAAADI.